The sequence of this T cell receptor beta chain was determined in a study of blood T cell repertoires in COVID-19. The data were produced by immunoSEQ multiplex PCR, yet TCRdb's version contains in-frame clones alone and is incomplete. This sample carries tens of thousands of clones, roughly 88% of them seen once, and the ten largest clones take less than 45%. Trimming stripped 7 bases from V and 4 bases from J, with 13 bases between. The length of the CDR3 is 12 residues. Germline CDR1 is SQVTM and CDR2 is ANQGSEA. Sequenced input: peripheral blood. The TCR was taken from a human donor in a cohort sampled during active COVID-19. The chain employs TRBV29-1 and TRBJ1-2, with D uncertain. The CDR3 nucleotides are TGCAGCGCCGATGAACGGGGCTATGGCTACACCTTC. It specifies CSADERGYGYTF.